The TCR beta chain described here comes from a study of T cells in Graves' hyperthyroidism and ophthalmopathy. This clonotype was counted at least ten times. The CDR3 is 14 residues long. Germline loops: CDR1 KGHDR, CDR2 SFDVKD. Trimming stripped 4 bases from V and 4 bases from J, with 12 bases between. Amplified TCR beta CDR3 regions came from RNA transcripts. HTBI primers were used for first-round RT-PCR of the TCR CDR3. TCRdb analysed the multiplex PCR reads with MiXCR anew, one entry per CDR3 protein. Of some 250,000 distinct CDR3 sequences in the sample, more than 12% were seen once. The chain joins TRBV24-1 to TRBJ1-2, with a weak D call TRBD1 (6 bases). The source of this sequence is a woman aged 40 to 50 with Graves' hyperthyroidism that later progressed to Graves' ophthalmopathy. The sample was blood. CDR3 loop: CATSDRGQFYGYTF. The CDR3 nucleotides read TGTGCCACCAGTGACCGCGGACAGTTCTATGGCTACACCTTC.